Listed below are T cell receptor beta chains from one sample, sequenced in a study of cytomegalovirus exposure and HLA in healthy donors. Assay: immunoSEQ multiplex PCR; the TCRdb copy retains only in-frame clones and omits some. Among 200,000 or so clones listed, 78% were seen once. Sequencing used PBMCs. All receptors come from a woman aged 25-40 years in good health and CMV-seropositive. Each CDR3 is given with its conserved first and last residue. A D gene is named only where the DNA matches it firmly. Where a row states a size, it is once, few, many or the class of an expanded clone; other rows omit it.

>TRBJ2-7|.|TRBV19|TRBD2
CASSAGLAVSGYEQYF
TGTGCCAGTAGTGCAGGACTAGCGGTCTCAGGCTACGAGCAGTACTTC
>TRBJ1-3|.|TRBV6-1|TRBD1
CASSEAGTGGRSGNTIYF
TGTGCCAGCAGTGAAGCGGGGACAGGGGGCCGCTCTGGAAACACCATATATTTT
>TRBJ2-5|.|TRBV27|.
CASSSQGHGETQYF
TGTGCCAGCAGTTCCCAGGGCCACGGTGAGACCCAGTACTTC
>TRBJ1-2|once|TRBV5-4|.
CASRRRGGSYGYTF
TGTGCCAGCAGGCGCAGGGGAGGGTCATATGGCTACACCTTC
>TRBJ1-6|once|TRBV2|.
CASSLDNSPLHF
TGTGCCAGCAGCCTGGACAACTCACCCCTCCACTTT
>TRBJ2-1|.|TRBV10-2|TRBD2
CASSSSGGSYNEQFF
TGCGCCAGCAGTTCTAGCGGGGGGTCCTACAATGAGCAGTTCTTC
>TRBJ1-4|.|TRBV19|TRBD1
CASKVQGRPSSEKLFF
TGTGCCAGTAAGGTACAGGGGCGGCCATCTTCTGAAAAACTGTTTTTT
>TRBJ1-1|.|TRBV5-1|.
CASSTERGEAFF
TGCGCCAGCAGCACAGAGCGGGGTGAAGCTTTCTTT
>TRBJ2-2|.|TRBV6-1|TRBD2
CASRGTSGNTGELFF
TGTGCCAGCAGAGGGACTAGCGGGAACACCGGGGAGCTGTTTTTT
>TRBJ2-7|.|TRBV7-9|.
CASSLPLGLSYEQYF
TGTGCCAGCAGCCTCCCGTTGGGCCTCTCCTACGAGCAGTACTTC
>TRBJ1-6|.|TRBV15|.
CATRSTGDNSPLHF
TGTGCCACACGCTCAACAGGTGATAATTCACCCCTCCACTTT
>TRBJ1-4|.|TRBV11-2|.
CASSFGHIEKLFF
TGTGCCAGCAGCTTCGGACACATTGAAAAACTGTTTTTT
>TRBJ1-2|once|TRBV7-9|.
CASSLGWGGRANYGYTF
TGTGCCAGCAGCTTAGGCTGGGGGGGCCGAGCTAACTATGGCTACACCTTC
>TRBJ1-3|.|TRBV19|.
CASSKSDRLGNTIYF
TGTGCCAGTAGTAAGTCAGATCGACTTGGAAACACCATATATTTT
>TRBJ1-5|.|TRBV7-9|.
CASSLVGQHNQPQHF
TGTGCCAGCAGCTTAGTCGGACAGCACAATCAGCCCCAGCATTTT
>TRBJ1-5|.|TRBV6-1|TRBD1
CASSDRPGQNSPQHF
TGTGCCAGCAGTGACCGTCCGGGACAGAATAGTCCCCAGCATTTT
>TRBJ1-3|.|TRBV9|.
CASSVTARGSGNTIYF
TGTGCCAGCAGCGTAACGGCTAGGGGCTCTGGAAACACCATATATTTT
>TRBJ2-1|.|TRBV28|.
CASSLSGLDEQFF
TGTGCCAGCAGTTTATCAGGGCTAGATGAGCAGTTCTTC
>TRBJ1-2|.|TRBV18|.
CASSGSTNGYTF
TGTGCCAGCTCCGGGTCGACTAATGGCTACACCTTC
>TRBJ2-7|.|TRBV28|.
CASSPFSEQYF
TGTGCCAGCAGTCCCTTTTCCGAGCAGTACTTC
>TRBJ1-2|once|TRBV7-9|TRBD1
CASSFAGGDGYTF
TGTGCCAGCAGCTTTGCAGGGGGCGATGGCTACACCTTC
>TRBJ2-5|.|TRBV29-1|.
CSVDRQQETQYF
TGCAGCGTTGACAGGCAACAAGAGACCCAGTACTTC
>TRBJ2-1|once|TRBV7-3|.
CASSLVGGASSYNEQFF
TGTGCCAGCAGCCTCGTAGGAGGGGCTAGCTCCTACAATGAGCAGTTCTTC
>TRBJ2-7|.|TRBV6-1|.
CALGQGNEQYF
TGTGCGCTAGGGCAGGGAAACGAGCAGTACTTC
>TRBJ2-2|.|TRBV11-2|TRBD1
CASSSTGGTGELFF
TGTGCCAGCAGCTCTACAGGGGGGACCGGGGAGCTGTTTTTT
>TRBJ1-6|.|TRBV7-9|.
CASSPREVLMLSPLHF
TGTGCCAGCAGCCCAAGGGAGGTTCTGATGTTATCACCCCTCCACTTT
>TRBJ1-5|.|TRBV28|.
CASSYLGPQHF
TGTGCCAGCAGTTACCTCGGGCCCCAGCATTTT
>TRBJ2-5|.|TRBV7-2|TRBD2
CASSLGRVGTQYF
TGTGCCAGCAGCCTTGGGAGGGTAGGGACCCAGTACTTC
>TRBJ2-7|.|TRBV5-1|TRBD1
CASSSWTGMVHEQYF
TGCGCCAGCAGCTCTTGGACAGGGATGGTCCACGAGCAGTACTTC
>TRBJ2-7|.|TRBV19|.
CASSIASGVYEQYF
TGTGCCAGTAGTATTGCGTCAGGTGTGTACGAGCAGTACTTC
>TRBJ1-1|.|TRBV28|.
CATRQMASTEAFF
TGTGCCACCAGACAGATGGCGAGCACTGAAGCTTTCTTT
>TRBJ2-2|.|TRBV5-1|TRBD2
CASSLVPSGRPTGELFF
TGCGCCAGCAGCTTGGTACCTAGCGGGAGGCCCACCGGGGAGCTGTTTTTT
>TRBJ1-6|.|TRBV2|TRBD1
CASLKRTGAPLHF
TGTGCCAGCCTCAAACGGACAGGGGCACCCCTCCACTTT
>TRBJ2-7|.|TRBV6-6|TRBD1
CASTPRGLYEQYF
TGTGCCAGCACCCCTAGGGGGCTCTACGAGCAGTACTTC